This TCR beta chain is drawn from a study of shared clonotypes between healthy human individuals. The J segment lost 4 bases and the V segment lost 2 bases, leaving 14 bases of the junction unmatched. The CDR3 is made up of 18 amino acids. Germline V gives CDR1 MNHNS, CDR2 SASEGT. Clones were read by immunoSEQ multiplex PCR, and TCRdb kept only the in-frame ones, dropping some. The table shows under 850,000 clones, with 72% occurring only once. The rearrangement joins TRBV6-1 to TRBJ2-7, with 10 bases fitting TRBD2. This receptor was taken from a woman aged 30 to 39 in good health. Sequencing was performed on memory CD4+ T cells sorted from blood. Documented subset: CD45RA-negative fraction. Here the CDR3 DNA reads TGTGCCAGCAGTGAAAGGGGTCCGGCTAGCGGGAGTAAGTACGAGCAGTACTTC. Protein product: CASSERGPASGSKYEQYF.